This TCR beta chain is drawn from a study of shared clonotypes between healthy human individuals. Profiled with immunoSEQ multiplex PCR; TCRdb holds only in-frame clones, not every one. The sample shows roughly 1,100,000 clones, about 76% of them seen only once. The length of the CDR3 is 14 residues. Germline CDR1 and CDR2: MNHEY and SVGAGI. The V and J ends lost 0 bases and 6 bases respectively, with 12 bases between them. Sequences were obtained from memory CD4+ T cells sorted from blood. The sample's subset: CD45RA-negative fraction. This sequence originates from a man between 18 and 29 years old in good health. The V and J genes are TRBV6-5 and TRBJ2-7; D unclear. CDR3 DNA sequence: TGTGCCAGCAGTTACTCCCCGATGTCTCTCGAGCAGTACTTC. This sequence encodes CASSYSPMSLEQYF.